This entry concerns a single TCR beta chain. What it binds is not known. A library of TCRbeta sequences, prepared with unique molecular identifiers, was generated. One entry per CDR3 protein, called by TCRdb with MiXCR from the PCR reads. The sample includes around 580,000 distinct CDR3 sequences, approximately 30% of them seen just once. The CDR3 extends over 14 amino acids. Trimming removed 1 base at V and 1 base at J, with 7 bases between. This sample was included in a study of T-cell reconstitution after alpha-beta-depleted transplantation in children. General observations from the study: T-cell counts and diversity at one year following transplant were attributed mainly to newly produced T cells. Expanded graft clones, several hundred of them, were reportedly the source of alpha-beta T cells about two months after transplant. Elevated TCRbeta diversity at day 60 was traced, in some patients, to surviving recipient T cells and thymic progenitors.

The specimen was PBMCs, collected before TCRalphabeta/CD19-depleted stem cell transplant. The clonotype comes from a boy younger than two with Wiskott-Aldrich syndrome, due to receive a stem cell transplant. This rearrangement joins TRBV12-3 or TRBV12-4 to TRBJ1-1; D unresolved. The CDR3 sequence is CASSLGVENTEAFF. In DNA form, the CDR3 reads TGTGCCAGCAGTTTAGGCGTAGAGAACACTGAAGCTTTCTTT.